The T cell receptor beta chain described here comes from a study of T cells expressing NK-cell markers. The study's findings and limits: The study found dominant NKG2C+ clonotypes at roughly 1.0-8% of CD8+ T cells in six donors.

TCRdb re-called the 5' RACE reads and gives one entry per CDR3 protein, without DNA. The repertoire shows some 340,000 distinct CDR3 sequences; the top ten hold under 6.5%. In regard to this clonotype: Its antigen is undetermined.

Germline V gene sequence: CDR1 SGHTA, CDR2 FQGNSA. This CDR3 region has 16 residues. The sample was blood T cells: a sorted CD56 or NKG2C T cell subset, CD4+ or CD8+ T cells, or bulk PBMC T cells (not recorded which). This chain uses TRBV7-2 with TRBJ1-4; TCRdb proposes TRBD1, but this gene call is untestable without DNA. This sequence originates from a man aged 18-75 years in good health. CDR3 sequence reads: CASSSGTLNRGEKLFF.